A selection of T cell receptor beta chains follows, all from one sample in a study of cytomegalovirus exposure and HLA in healthy donors. Data came from immunoSEQ multiplex PCR; TCRdb stores just in-frame clones and leaves some out. This repertoire comprises 200,000 or so clones; its ten largest clones make up approximately 0.74%. Sequencing was performed on PBMCs. The receptors originated from a boy aged 10-17 years in good health and CMV-seronegative. CDR3s include the opening cysteine and the closing phenylalanine or tryptophan. The order of the fields is V gene, J gene, D gene, CDR3 DNA, CDR3 protein. D genes are given only for firm matches.

v_gene: TRBV12-5
j_gene: TRBJ1-1
d_gene: NA
CDR3nt: TGTGCTAGTGGTTCAGGACAGTTGCCCACTGAAGCTTTCTTT
CDR3aa: CASGSGQLPTEAFF

v_gene: TRBV2
j_gene: TRBJ1-1
d_gene: NA
CDR3nt: TGTGCCAGGGTAAAAGACAGGAACACTGAAGCTTTCTTT
CDR3aa: CARVKDRNTEAFF

v_gene: TRBV7-3
j_gene: TRBJ1-5
d_gene: NA
CDR3nt: TGTGCCAGCAGCTTAGGTGGGGGCGATCAGCCCCAGCATTTT
CDR3aa: CASSLGGGDQPQHF

v_gene: TRBV6-1
j_gene: TRBJ1-2
d_gene: NA
CDR3nt: TGTGCCAGCAGTGCGGCAGGCGCGGGCTACACCTTC
CDR3aa: CASSAAGAGYTF

v_gene: TRBV5-1
j_gene: TRBJ1-1
d_gene: NA
CDR3nt: TGCGCCAGCAGCTTGGTGGGTGAGGCCCAAGCTTTCTTT
CDR3aa: CASSLVGEAQAFF

v_gene: TRBV9
j_gene: TRBJ2-3
d_gene: TRBD2
CDR3nt: TGTGCCAGCAGCGAGTCCCTCGGAGCGGGGGGAACAGATACGCAGTATTTT
CDR3aa: CASSESLGAGGTDTQYF

v_gene: TRBV2
j_gene: TRBJ2-7
d_gene: TRBD1
CDR3nt: TGTGCCACCCACAGGACAGGGTCATACGAGCAGTACTTC
CDR3aa: CATHRTGSYEQYF

v_gene: TRBV9
j_gene: TRBJ1-2
d_gene: NA
CDR3nt: TGTGCCAGCAGCGTAGCGGCAGGGGACGGCTACACCTTC
CDR3aa: CASSVAAGDGYTF

v_gene: TRBV5-6
j_gene: TRBJ2-2
d_gene: NA
CDR3nt: TGTGCCAGCAGCTCCGATACAGGGAGCGGGGAGCTGTTTTTT
CDR3aa: CASSSDTGSGELFF

v_gene: TRBV7-9
j_gene: TRBJ1-5
d_gene: NA
CDR3nt: TGTGCCAGCAGCTACGACAGCAACAATCAGCCCCAGCATTTT
CDR3aa: CASSYDSNNQPQHF

v_gene: TRBV29-1
j_gene: TRBJ1-1
d_gene: NA
CDR3nt: TGCAGCCATAGCGGGGCCTACACTGAAGCTTTCTTT
CDR3aa: CSHSGAYTEAFF

v_gene: TRBV30
j_gene: TRBJ1-2
d_gene: NA
CDR3nt: TGTGCCCTGCAGGGGTTGGGAGGCTACACCTTC
CDR3aa: CALQGLGGYTF

v_gene: TRBV19
j_gene: TRBJ2-7
d_gene: TRBD1
CDR3nt: TGTGCCAGTAGTACCGGACAGGACTACGAGCAGTACTTC
CDR3aa: CASSTGQDYEQYF

v_gene: TRBV4-1
j_gene: TRBJ1-5
d_gene: TRBD1
CDR3nt: TGCGCCAGCAGCCAACCGGGACAGGTTTCCAATCAGCCCCAGCATTTT
CDR3aa: CASSQPGQVSNQPQHF

v_gene: TRBV29-1
j_gene: TRBJ1-2
d_gene: NA
CDR3nt: TGCAGCGCCTCCTACAGGGATGGCTACACCTTC
CDR3aa: CSASYRDGYTF

v_gene: TRBV10-2
j_gene: TRBJ2-7
d_gene: NA
CDR3nt: TGCGCCAGCAGTGAGTCACAGATGACAGGCCTCTCCTACGAGCAGTACTTC
CDR3aa: CASSESQMTGLSYEQYF

v_gene: TRBV10-2
j_gene: TRBJ2-7
d_gene: NA
CDR3nt: TGCGCCAGCAGTGGATCGGAGCAGATTCGGTCCTACGAGCAGTACTTC
CDR3aa: CASSGSEQIRSYEQYF

v_gene: TRBV4-3
j_gene: TRBJ2-5
d_gene: TRBD2
CDR3nt: TGCGCCAGCAGCCAAGATCCTAGCGGGGGGGCAGAGATCCAGTACTTC
CDR3aa: CASSQDPSGGAEIQYF

v_gene: TRBV10-3
j_gene: TRBJ2-1
d_gene: TRBD1
CDR3nt: TGTGCCATCAAAAGATCCGAGACAGGGCCCTTCAATGAGCAGTTCTTC
CDR3aa: CAIKRSETGPFNEQFF

v_gene: TRBV30
j_gene: TRBJ1-1
d_gene: TRBD1
CDR3nt: TGTGCCGGTAAGACCCGCTCAGGGGGCGAAGGCACTGAAGCTTTCTTT
CDR3aa: CAGKTRSGGEGTEAFF

v_gene: TRBV30
j_gene: TRBJ2-3
d_gene: NA
CDR3nt: TGTGCGGGGGCGATGTTTAGCACAGATACGCAGTATTTT
CDR3aa: CAGAMFSTDTQYF

v_gene: TRBV2
j_gene: TRBJ2-1
d_gene: TRBD2
CDR3nt: TGTGCCAGCAGTGAAGCGCTTCTGGCGGGGGGTTCCTCCTACAATGAGCAGTTCTTC
CDR3aa: CASSEALLAGGSSYNEQFF

v_gene: TRBV29-1
j_gene: TRBJ2-7
d_gene: NA
CDR3nt: TGCAGCGTTGAAAGAGGCTACGAGCAGTACTTC
CDR3aa: CSVERGYEQYF

v_gene: TRBV4-1
j_gene: TRBJ2-7
d_gene: TRBD1
CDR3nt: TGCGCCAGCAGCCAACGACAGGGTAGCTACGAGCAGTACTTC
CDR3aa: CASSQRQGSYEQYF

v_gene: TRBV2
j_gene: TRBJ1-2
d_gene: NA
CDR3nt: TGTGCCAGCAGTGAAGCGCGGAGGGCTAACTATGGCTACACCTTC
CDR3aa: CASSEARRANYGYTF

v_gene: TRBV14
j_gene: TRBJ1-1
d_gene: NA
CDR3nt: TGTGCCAGCAGCCAAGTCCTTGGCGGAAAGAACACTGAAGCTTTCTTT
CDR3aa: CASSQVLGGKNTEAFF

v_gene: TRBV11-3
j_gene: TRBJ2-3
d_gene: TRBD2
CDR3nt: TGTGCCAGCAGCGCCCGCGGGGGGGCGTCCATAGATACGCAGTATTTT
CDR3aa: CASSARGGASIDTQYF

v_gene: TRBV5-4
j_gene: TRBJ2-5
d_gene: TRBD1
CDR3nt: TGTGCCAGCAGCCGGACAGGGTTTGAGACCCAGTACTTC
CDR3aa: CASSRTGFETQYF

v_gene: TRBV18
j_gene: TRBJ2-5
d_gene: TRBD2
CDR3nt: TGTGCCAGCTCACGATCGGCGGGGGGCCAAGAGACCCAGTACTTC
CDR3aa: CASSRSAGGQETQYF

v_gene: TRBV30
j_gene: TRBJ1-2
d_gene: TRBD1
CDR3nt: TGTGCCTGGATAGCCGGGACAGGTTTATCCCCTCACTATGGCTACACCTTC
CDR3aa: CAWIAGTGLSPHYGYTF

v_gene: TRBV19
j_gene: TRBJ1-5
d_gene: NA
CDR3nt: TGTGCCAGTAGACCAACAGGGATTAGCAATCAGCCCCAGCATTTT
CDR3aa: CASRPTGISNQPQHF

v_gene: TRBV4-2
j_gene: TRBJ2-1
d_gene: TRBD2
CDR3nt: TGTGCCAGCAGCCAAGGTACTAGCGGGGGGACTGAGCAGTTCTTC
CDR3aa: CASSQGTSGGTEQFF

v_gene: TRBV11-3
j_gene: TRBJ2-1
d_gene: TRBD1
CDR3nt: TGTGCCAGCAGCTCGGGACAGGGCTCCGATGAGCAGTTCTTC
CDR3aa: CASSSGQGSDEQFF

v_gene: TRBV10-3
j_gene: TRBJ2-3
d_gene: NA
CDR3nt: TGTGCCATCAGTGAGAGCGGGCGGGATACGCAGTATTTT
CDR3aa: CAISESGRDTQYF

v_gene: TRBV30
j_gene: TRBJ2-1
d_gene: TRBD2
CDR3nt: TGTGCCTGGAGTCCGGGACTAGCGGTAAATGAGCAGTTCTTC
CDR3aa: CAWSPGLAVNEQFF

v_gene: TRBV9
j_gene: TRBJ2-5
d_gene: TRBD1
CDR3nt: TGTGCCAGCAGCGTAGACGGGAACAGGGGAGAGACCCAGTACTTC
CDR3aa: CASSVDGNRGETQYF

v_gene: TRBV6-4
j_gene: TRBJ2-1
d_gene: NA
CDR3nt: TGTGCCAGCAGTTCGGGGGGGACAGGGATCGATGAGCAGTTCTTC
CDR3aa: CASSSGGTGIDEQFF

v_gene: TRBV28
j_gene: TRBJ1-2
d_gene: TRBD1
CDR3nt: TGTGCCAGCAGTTTGAGACAGGGACTCGACGGCTACACCTTC
CDR3aa: CASSLRQGLDGYTF

v_gene: TRBV4-2
j_gene: TRBJ1-2
d_gene: NA
CDR3nt: TGTGCCAGCAGCCAAGAAGGTGCAGGGCCGAAGTATGGCTACACCTTC
CDR3aa: CASSQEGAGPKYGYTF

v_gene: TRBV28
j_gene: TRBJ2-6
d_gene: NA
CDR3nt: TGTGCCAGCACCAGCCGACAGCCCGGGGCCAACGTCCTGACTTTC
CDR3aa: CASTSRQPGANVLTF

v_gene: TRBV4-1
j_gene: TRBJ1-6
d_gene: NA
CDR3nt: TGCGCCAGCAGCCAGACACCCTATAATTCACCCCTCCACTTT
CDR3aa: CASSQTPYNSPLHF

v_gene: TRBV7-8
j_gene: TRBJ2-1
d_gene: NA
CDR3nt: TGTGCCAGCAGCTTAGTCGCGGCCACCGCTAATGAGCAGTTCTTC
CDR3aa: CASSLVAATANEQFF